Below, 3 T cell receptor beta chains from the same sample are listed, as sequenced in a study of T-cell memory formation after mild COVID-19. TCRdb reprocessed the 5' RACE reads via MiXCR and lists one record per CDR3 protein. This sample has under 300,000 distinct CDR3 sequences, with about 16% found just once. Sequencing was carried out using PBMCs or a T cell subset sorted from them (not recorded which). The receptors derive from a man between 18 and 29 years old who had mild COVID-19 (a few samples of this study predate the infection). Cell type and time point are not known.

This rearrangement joins TRBV19 to TRBJ1-1; perhaps TRBD1 as D (5 bases). The CDR3 is 14 amino acids. Germline V gene data show CDR1 as LNHDA and CDR2 as SQIVND (reference sequence). Trimming cost V 2 bases and J 10 bases, with 17 bases left between them. The CDR3 region has the DNA TGTGCCAGTAGTATACCCGGACAAGGGCGTCGAGCTTTCTTT. Translation gives CASSIPGQGRRAFF.

The chain carries TRBV14 and TRBJ1-2; 7 bases match TRBD1. The CDR3 extends over 15 amino acids. Germline CDR1 reads SGHDN; CDR2 reads FVKESK. Unmatched junction bases numbered 9, after V lost 4 bases and J lost 4 bases. The CDR3: CASSPSGGPSYGYTF. The CDR3, as DNA: TGTGCCAGCAGCCCCTCAGGGGGGCCGTCCTATGGCTACACCTTC.

The gene calls are TRBV6-6 and TRBJ1-1; maybe TRBD1 (6 bases). Trimming shortened V by 4 bases and J by 7 bases, and 19 bases separated the two germline ends. Germline V gives CDR1 MNHNY, CDR2 SVGAGI (reference sequence). The CDR3 covers 15 residues. Here the CDR3 reads CASSSPLLGAYEAFF. The CDR3 coding sequence is TGTGCCAGCAGTTCTCCTTTACTGGGGGCGTATGAAGCTTTCTTT.